This T cell receptor (beta chain) was obtained from a study of early T cells in non-severe SARS-CoV-2 infection. Individual cDNA molecules were tagged with unique molecular identifiers. TCRdb re-analysed the 5' RACE reads in MiXCR, keeping a single row per CDR3 protein. This sample has 56,000 or so distinct CDR3 sequences; more than 9% occur once, and the top ten carry roughly 6%. This CDR3 has 14 residues. In germline, CDR1 is SGHNT, CDR2 YYREEE (reference sequence). The V end lost 3 bases, the J end lost 5 bases, and 11 bases lay between the germline ends. This clonotype was observed many times. The specimen sequenced was whole blood. The receptor comes from an adult who was a healthcare worker with PCR-confirmed SARS-CoV-2 infection or an uninfected control (not recorded which). The chain uses TRBV5-4 and TRBJ2-2, with TRBD2 as a possible D gene (5 bases). The CDR3 sequence is CASSSGFGTGELFF. The DNA for the CDR3 is TGTGCCAGCAGCTCGGGATTCGGGACCGGGGAGCTGTTTTTT.